The rows below give T cell receptor beta chains drawn from one sample of a study of cytomegalovirus exposure and HLA in healthy donors. Measured with immunoSEQ multiplex PCR; TCRdb has only the in-frame clones, and not every one. The sample consists of 200,000 to 300,000 clones, about 80% of them appearing once. Input material: PBMCs. These receptors came from a middle-aged woman in good health and CMV-seropositive. Each CDR3 is given with its conserved first and last residue. D genes are given only for firm matches. Size is omitted from some rows. Given values are once, few, many or a class for expanded clones.

clone size: .
D gene: TRBD1
J gene: TRBJ2-7
V gene: TRBV18
CDR3 DNA: TGTGCCAGCTCACTGTCCTCACCGGGACAGGGGGGTCACGAGCAGTACTTC
CDR3 protein: CASSLSSPGQGGHEQYF

clone size: .
D gene: TRBD1
J gene: TRBJ2-7
V gene: TRBV5-1
CDR3 DNA: TGCGCCAGCAGCTTGGCCGGGACAGGGTCCTACGAGCAGTACTTC
CDR3 protein: CASSLAGTGSYEQYF

clone size: .
D gene: .
J gene: TRBJ2-7
V gene: TRBV6-5
CDR3 DNA: TGTGCCAGCAGTTACTCGACCAGGGGCTCCTACGAGCAGTACTTC
CDR3 protein: CASSYSTRGSYEQYF

clone size: .
D gene: TRBD1
J gene: TRBJ2-7
V gene: TRBV10-3
CDR3 DNA: TGTGCCATCAAAAGGGGGCTAGAAGAGCAGTACTTC
CDR3 protein: CAIKRGLEEQYF

clone size: .
D gene: TRBD1
J gene: TRBJ1-2
V gene: TRBV18
CDR3 DNA: TGTGCCAGCGGGGGACAGGGGGCCGGTGGCTACACCTTC
CDR3 protein: CASGGQGAGGYTF

clone size: .
D gene: TRBD2
J gene: TRBJ2-2
V gene: TRBV27
CDR3 DNA: TGTGCCAGCAGTCTACTAGCGACGAACACCGGGGAGCTGTTTTTT
CDR3 protein: CASSLLATNTGELFF

clone size: .
D gene: .
J gene: TRBJ2-7
V gene: TRBV6-6
CDR3 DNA: TGTGCCAGCTCAACCGGCGGGGTCGCCTCCTACGAGCAGTACTTC
CDR3 protein: CASSTGGVASYEQYF

clone size: .
D gene: TRBD2
J gene: TRBJ2-1
V gene: TRBV7-9
CDR3 DNA: TGTGCCAGCAGCCGGGGACTAGCGGGACGGGATGAGCAGTTCTTC
CDR3 protein: CASSRGLAGRDEQFF

clone size: few
D gene: .
J gene: TRBJ2-3
V gene: TRBV6-5
CDR3 DNA: TGTGCCAGCAGCTATACTCCAAACGGGGCAGATACGCAGTATTTT
CDR3 protein: CASSYTPNGADTQYF

clone size: .
D gene: TRBD1
J gene: TRBJ1-3
V gene: TRBV2
CDR3 DNA: TGTGCCAGCACGGAGACAGGGTTCGGAAACACCATATATTTT
CDR3 protein: CASTETGFGNTIYF

clone size: .
D gene: TRBD1
J gene: TRBJ1-6
V gene: TRBV19
CDR3 DNA: TGTGCCAGTAGTATGGACAGGGGAGATTCACCCCTCCACTTT
CDR3 protein: CASSMDRGDSPLHF

clone size: .
D gene: TRBD2
J gene: TRBJ2-1
V gene: TRBV5-4
CDR3 DNA: TGTGCCAGCAGCATAGGACTAGCGGGAGGGACTGGGAATGAGCAGTTCTTC
CDR3 protein: CASSIGLAGGTGNEQFF

clone size: few
D gene: .
J gene: TRBJ2-2
V gene: TRBV5-1
CDR3 DNA: TGCGCCAGCAGCTTTTCCAGGGACGGGGGCACCGGGGAGCTGTTTTTT
CDR3 protein: CASSFSRDGGTGELFF

clone size: .
D gene: .
J gene: TRBJ1-2
V gene: TRBV18
CDR3 DNA: TGTGCCAGCTCACCACCTGGGGCGGACTATGGCTACACCTTC
CDR3 protein: CASSPPGADYGYTF

clone size: .
D gene: TRBD2
J gene: TRBJ2-7
V gene: TRBV7-9
CDR3 DNA: TGTGCCAGCAGCTTAACCGGGACTACGTCCTACGAGCAGTACTTC
CDR3 protein: CASSLTGTTSYEQYF

clone size: .
D gene: .
J gene: TRBJ1-4
V gene: TRBV9
CDR3 DNA: TGTGCCAGCAGCGTTACAGGGAAAATTGGTGAAAACCTGTTTTTT
CDR3 protein: CASSVTGKIGENLFF

clone size: .
D gene: TRBD2
J gene: TRBJ2-1
V gene: TRBV7-6
CDR3 DNA: TGTGCCAGCAGCCTACGGACTAGCGGGGGGAGGGGTGAGCAGTTCTTC
CDR3 protein: CASSLRTSGGRGEQFF

clone size: .
D gene: TRBD2
J gene: TRBJ2-5
V gene: TRBV9
CDR3 DNA: TGTGCCAGCAGCGTAGGAAGGGCGGGAGTACGGGAGACCCAGTACTTC
CDR3 protein: CASSVGRAGVRETQYF

clone size: .
D gene: .
J gene: TRBJ2-2
V gene: TRBV11-2
CDR3 DNA: TGTGCCAGCAGCTCGCTGCGGCAGACCGGGGAGCTGTTTTTT
CDR3 protein: CASSSLRQTGELFF

clone size: .
D gene: .
J gene: TRBJ1-1
V gene: TRBV19
CDR3 DNA: TGTGCCAGTAGTCCACCTTGGGGGCAAATGAACACTGAAGCTTTCTTT
CDR3 protein: CASSPPWGQMNTEAFF

clone size: .
D gene: TRBD2
J gene: TRBJ2-6
V gene: TRBV5-6
CDR3 DNA: TGTGCCAGCAGCTCTAGCGGGGGGGCCGGAGGGGCCAACGTCCTGACTTTC
CDR3 protein: CASSSSGGAGGANVLTF

clone size: .
D gene: .
J gene: TRBJ2-1
V gene: TRBV4-2
CDR3 DNA: TGTGCCAGCCCGGAGACAGGAAGTTACAATGAGCAGTTCTTC
CDR3 protein: CASPETGSYNEQFF

clone size: few
D gene: TRBD2
J gene: TRBJ2-1
V gene: TRBV9
CDR3 DNA: TGTGCCAGCAGCATCGGGACTAGCGGGGGGTTATACAATGAGCAGTTCTTC
CDR3 protein: CASSIGTSGGLYNEQFF

clone size: .
D gene: .
J gene: TRBJ1-5
V gene: TRBV7-9
CDR3 DNA: TGTGCCAGCAGCTTAGGTTCCGGCAATCAGCCCCAGCATTTT
CDR3 protein: CASSLGSGNQPQHF

clone size: .
D gene: .
J gene: TRBJ2-2
V gene: TRBV5-6
CDR3 DNA: TGTGCCAGCAGCCCTAGTTCGAACACCGGGGAGCTGTTTTTT
CDR3 protein: CASSPSSNTGELFF

clone size: .
D gene: .
J gene: TRBJ2-5
V gene: TRBV5-6
CDR3 DNA: TGTGCCAGCAGCTTGGCCAGGGAGACCCAGTACTTC
CDR3 protein: CASSLARETQYF

clone size: .
D gene: TRBD2
J gene: TRBJ2-5
V gene: TRBV7-3
CDR3 DNA: TGTGCCAGCAGCGCGGGACTAGCGGGAGTAGGAGAGACCCAGTACTTC
CDR3 protein: CASSAGLAGVGETQYF

clone size: once
D gene: TRBD2
J gene: TRBJ2-1
V gene: TRBV2
CDR3 DNA: TGTGCCAGCAGGGGACTAGGCCCCTACAATGAGCAGTTCTTC
CDR3 protein: CASRGLGPYNEQFF

clone size: few
D gene: .
J gene: TRBJ2-2
V gene: TRBV11-2
CDR3 DNA: TGTGCCAGCAGCTTACTAGGAACCGGGGAGCTGTTTTTT
CDR3 protein: CASSLLGTGELFF

clone size: .
D gene: TRBD1
J gene: TRBJ1-2
V gene: TRBV28
CDR3 DNA: TGTGCCAGCAGTTTTCCCGGACAGGGATGGAACTATGGCTACACCTTC
CDR3 protein: CASSFPGQGWNYGYTF

clone size: few
D gene: .
J gene: TRBJ2-7
V gene: TRBV6-5
CDR3 DNA: TGTGCCAGCAGGAGGGCGGGCCTCTCCTACGAGCAGTACTTC
CDR3 protein: CASRRAGLSYEQYF

clone size: .
D gene: TRBD2
J gene: TRBJ2-3
V gene: TRBV5-6
CDR3 DNA: TGTGCCAGCAGCTGGGTGACTAGCTCGCAAGATACGCAGTATTTT
CDR3 protein: CASSWVTSSQDTQYF

clone size: .
D gene: .
J gene: TRBJ2-2
V gene: TRBV6-5
CDR3 DNA: TGTGCCAGCAGTCCAACCCCCCGGGTCCTCGGGGAGCTGTTTTTT
CDR3 protein: CASSPTPRVLGELFF

clone size: .
D gene: TRBD1
J gene: TRBJ2-1
V gene: TRBV19
CDR3 DNA: TGTGCCAGTAGTAACGGAGGACAGGGACGCAATGAGCAGTTCTTC
CDR3 protein: CASSNGGQGRNEQFF

clone size: .
D gene: .
J gene: TRBJ1-2
V gene: TRBV19
CDR3 DNA: TGTGCCAGTAAACGGGATCACGGCGATGGCTACACCTTC
CDR3 protein: CASKRDHGDGYTF

clone size: .
D gene: .
J gene: TRBJ2-7
V gene: TRBV4-3
CDR3 DNA: TGCGCCAGCAGCCAATGGAAAGGGGGCTACGAGCAGTACTTC
CDR3 protein: CASSQWKGGYEQYF

clone size: .
D gene: .
J gene: TRBJ1-2
V gene: TRBV11-2
CDR3 DNA: TGTGCCAGCAGCTTAGAGCAGGGAGGCTATGGCTACACCTTC
CDR3 protein: CASSLEQGGYGYTF

clone size: .
D gene: TRBD1
J gene: TRBJ1-5
V gene: TRBV7-9
CDR3 DNA: TGTTCCAGCAGCTTCTCAGGGGGCGAGCCCCAGCATTTT
CDR3 protein: CSSSFSGGEPQHF

clone size: .
D gene: .
J gene: TRBJ2-6
V gene: TRBV2
CDR3 DNA: TGTGCCAGCAGCCCGACAGGGGAGGGAACCTCTGGGGCCAACGTCCTGACTTTC
CDR3 protein: CASSPTGEGTSGANVLTF

clone size: .
D gene: .
J gene: TRBJ2-2
V gene: TRBV21-1
CDR3 DNA: TGTGCCAGCAGCCAATGTCAAAGGGGCGATACCGGGGAGCTGTTTTTT
CDR3 protein: CASSQCQRGDTGELFF

clone size: .
D gene: TRBD1
J gene: TRBJ2-5
V gene: TRBV12-5
CDR3 DNA: TGTGCTAGTGGTCGATGGACAGGGGGGGAAGAGACCCAGTACTTC
CDR3 protein: CASGRWTGGEETQYF

clone size: .
D gene: .
J gene: TRBJ1-2
V gene: TRBV4-3
CDR3 DNA: TGCGCCAGCAGCCAAGATTGGGCCCAGCTCTATGGCTACACCTTC
CDR3 protein: CASSQDWAQLYGYTF

clone size: .
D gene: TRBD2
J gene: TRBJ2-3
V gene: TRBV4-3
CDR3 DNA: TGCGCCAGCAGCCTTAGCGGGCTCACAGATACGCAGTATTTT
CDR3 protein: CASSLSGLTDTQYF

clone size: .
D gene: TRBD1
J gene: TRBJ1-4
V gene: TRBV7-9
CDR3 DNA: TGTGCCAGCAGCCGACAGGGTTCTAATGAAAAACTGTTTTTT
CDR3 protein: CASSRQGSNEKLFF

clone size: .
D gene: TRBD1
J gene: TRBJ2-7
V gene: TRBV5-8
CDR3 DNA: TGTGCCAGCACCACTCCCCCCGGACAGGGGAGGTCCTACGAGCAGTACTTC
CDR3 protein: CASTTPPGQGRSYEQYF

clone size: .
D gene: TRBD2
J gene: TRBJ2-1
V gene: TRBV4-3
CDR3 DNA: TGCGCCAGCAGCCCCGGGACTAGTTCGCCTTCCTACAATGAGCAGTTCTTC
CDR3 protein: CASSPGTSSPSYNEQFF

clone size: .
D gene: .
J gene: TRBJ1-2
V gene: TRBV30
CDR3 DNA: TGTGCCTGGAGTCGTGACAGAAGGGTCGGCTACACCTTC
CDR3 protein: CAWSRDRRVGYTF

clone size: .
D gene: .
J gene: TRBJ1-2
V gene: TRBV4-3
CDR3 DNA: TGCGCCAGCAGCCAAGTGGGGGGGGGAGGCTATGGCTACACCTTC
CDR3 protein: CASSQVGGGGYGYTF

clone size: once
D gene: TRBD1
J gene: TRBJ1-5
V gene: TRBV12-5
CDR3 DNA: TGTGCTAGTGGTTTGGGACCGGACAGGCCCAATCAGCCCCAGCATTTT
CDR3 protein: CASGLGPDRPNQPQHF